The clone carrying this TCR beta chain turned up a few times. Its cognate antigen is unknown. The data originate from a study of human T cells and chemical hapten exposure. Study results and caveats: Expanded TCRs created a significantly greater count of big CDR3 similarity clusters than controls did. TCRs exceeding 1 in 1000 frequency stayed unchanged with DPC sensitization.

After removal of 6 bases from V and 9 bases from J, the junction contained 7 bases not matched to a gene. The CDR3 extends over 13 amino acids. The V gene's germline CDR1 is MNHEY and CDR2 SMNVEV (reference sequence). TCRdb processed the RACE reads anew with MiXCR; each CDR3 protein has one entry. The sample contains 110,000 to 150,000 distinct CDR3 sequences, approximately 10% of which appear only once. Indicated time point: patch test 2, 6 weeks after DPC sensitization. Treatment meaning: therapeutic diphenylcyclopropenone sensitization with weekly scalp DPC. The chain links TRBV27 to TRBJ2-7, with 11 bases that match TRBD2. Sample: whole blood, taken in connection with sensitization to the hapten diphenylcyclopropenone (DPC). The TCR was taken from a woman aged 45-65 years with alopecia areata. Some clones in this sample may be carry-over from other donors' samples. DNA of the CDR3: TGTGCCAGCAGGGGACTAGCGGAAATTGGGCAGTACTTC. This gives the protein CASRGLAEIGQYF.